These 25 T cell receptor beta chains were all obtained from the same sample, sequenced in a study of OX40 agonist ivuxolimab in advanced cancers. Assay: immunoSEQ multiplex PCR; the TCRdb copy retains only in-frame clones and omits some. This sample has 65,000 to 90,000 clones, with about 82% found just once. This specimen was CD4+ or CD8+ T cells sorted from blood, taken in a trial of the OX40 agonist ivuxolimab. The receptors stem from an adult with an advanced solid tumor such as melanoma, head and neck, liver or kidney cancer.

In the case of this clone: The same CDR3 also results from other DNA sequences found in this sample. This chain uses TRBV6-6 with TRBJ1-2; 10 bases match TRBD1. CDR3 length equals 15 residues. CDR1 is MNHNY, CDR2 SVGAGI, per germline (reference sequence). J lost 4 bases, V lost 2 bases, and 4 bases had no gene match. CDR3 residues: CASSYTTGGSYGYTF. The DNA for the CDR3 is TGTGCCAGCAGTTACACGACAGGGGGCAGCTATGGCTACACCTTC.

This chain links TRBV5-1 with TRBJ2-1, with 9 bases aligning to TRBD1. The CDR3 extends over 14 amino acids. Germline V lookup: CDR1 SGHRS, CDR2 YFSETQ. After removal of 4 bases from V and 9 bases from J, the junction contained 8 bases not matched to a gene. For the CDR3, the DNA is TGCGCCAGCAGCCGAGGGGACAGGGATGGTGAGCAGTTCTTC. Translated, it gives CASSRGDRDGEQFF.

The V gene is TRBV6-5, the J gene TRBJ2-5, with TRBD1 matching 10 bases. This CDR3 spans 15 amino acids. Unmatched junction bases numbered 9, after V lost 6 bases and J lost 5 bases. Germline-derived CDR1 and CDR2 are MNHEY and SVGAGI. CDR3 sequence reads: CASSRQGAEWETQYF. CDR3 nucleotide sequence: TGTGCCAGCAGCCGACAGGGGGCGGAGTGGGAGACCCAGTACTTC.

V and J are TRBV4-3 and TRBJ2-3; TRBD2 aligns across 9 bases. With V trimmed by 0 bases and J by 5 bases, 6 bases remained unmatched. This CDR3 contains 16 residues. Germline V gives CDR1 LGHNA, CDR2 YSLEER. CDR3 in amino acids: CASSQDLRAGGDTQYF. The CDR3 nucleotides read TGCGCCAGCAGCCAAGATCTTAGAGCGGGGGGAGATACGCAGTATTTT.

This chain uses TRBV11-2 with TRBJ2-5; no firm D call. The CDR3 loop spans 15 amino acids. V was cut by 2 bases and J by 3 bases, with 13 bases left in between. Germline assignment: CDR1 SGHAT and CDR2 FQNNGV. This CDR3 is CASSLNPGLKETQYF. The CDR3 DNA is TGTGCCAGCAGCTTAAATCCGGGCCTTAAAGAGACCCAGTACTTC.

This chain uses TRBV4-2 with TRBJ2-5; 12 nucleotides align to TRBD2. Trimming took 0 bases from V and 2 from J; bases not matched to a gene: 13. Germline values: CDR1 LGHNA, CDR2 YNFKEQ. The CDR3 contains 20 residues. Here the CDR3 reads CASSQDLTSGGPTTQETQYF. The DNA for the CDR3 is TGTGCCAGCAGCCAAGACCTGACTAGCGGGGGCCCAACTACTCAAGAGACCCAGTACTTC.

The chain carries TRBV18 and TRBJ1-5, with 7 bases aligning to TRBD1. Germline CDR1 reads KGHSH; CDR2 reads LQKENI. Unmatched junction bases numbered 8, after V lost 0 bases and J lost 3 bases. CDR3 length: 17 amino acids. This CDR3 reads CASSPPGIQGDNQPQHF. For the CDR3, the DNA is TGTGCCAGCTCACCACCGGGCATCCAGGGGGACAATCAGCCCCAGCATTTT.

The chain is built from TRBV7-2 and TRBJ2-1; 12 bases are shared with TRBD2. This CDR3 is 16 amino acids long. Per germline, CDR1 SGHTA and CDR2 FQGNSA. Losses at the gene ends were 1 base for V and 7 bases for J; bases not matched to a gene: 5. The CDR3 region is CASSLVGLAGGNEQFF. The CDR3 DNA reads TGTGCCAGCAGCTTAGTGGGTCTAGCGGGGGGGAATGAGCAGTTCTTC.

The rearrangement links TRBV28 to TRBJ2-7; D gene ambiguous. V dropped 6 bases and J dropped 7 bases, with 10 bases sitting between them. This CDR3 has 11 residues. Germline loops: CDR1 MDHEN, CDR2 SYDVKM. CDR3 residues: CASRERREQYF. As DNA, the CDR3 is TGTGCCAGCAGGGAGCGTAGGGAGCAGTACTTC.

J is TRBJ1-2 and V is TRBV9, with TRBD1 matching over 11 bases. The CDR3 spans 17 residues. Germline CDR1 is SGDLS and CDR2 is YYNGEE. With 2 bases clipped from V and 6 bases from J, the junction kept 12 bases outside the gene matches. CDR3 nucleotides: TGTGCCAGCAGCGTCCATACCGGGACAGGGGGAGGGAATGGCTACACCTTC. Residues: CASSVHTGTGGGNGYTF.

CDR3 bases: TGCGCCAGCAGCGAGGGGACCGTCGGCGATGAGCAGTTCTTC. This sequence encodes CASSEGTVGDEQFF. The chain uses TRBV5-1 and TRBJ2-1; D is tentatively TRBD1 or TRBD2 (5 bases each). The germline V and J ends were trimmed by 4 bases and 8 bases, with 16 bases remaining between them. Germline V gives CDR1 SGHRS, CDR2 YFSETQ. This CDR3 spans 14 amino acids.

The rearrangement uses TRBV7-3 and TRBJ1-6; a weak D match, TRBD1 (5 bases). V dropped 6 bases and J dropped 10 bases, with 16 bases sitting between them. The CDR3 has 14 amino acids. Germline CDR1 SGHTA, CDR2 FQGTGA. CDR3 sequence reads: CASRSGTDDSPLHF. The CDR3 coding sequence is TGTGCCAGCAGGTCAGGGACGGATGACTCACCCCTCCACTTT.

This chain uses TRBV9 with TRBJ2-5; 8 positions agree with TRBD2. Germline lookup yields CDR1 SGDLS and CDR2 YYNGEE. Unmatched junction bases numbered 6, after V lost 0 bases and J lost 5 bases. There are 15 residues in the CDR3. CDR3 amino acids: CASSVAGGFGETQYF. For the CDR3, the DNA is TGTGCCAGCAGCGTAGCGGGGGGGTTCGGCGAGACCCAGTACTTC.

The chain uses TRBV7-2 and TRBJ1-5; no clear D. The CDR3 contains 13 residues. The V gene's germline CDR1 is SGHTA and CDR2 FQGNSA. Trimming took 1 base from V and 6 from J, leaving 7 bases between them. CDR3 protein: CASSLGRGQPQHF. The DNA of the CDR3 is TGTGCCAGCAGCTTAGGGAGAGGTCAGCCCCAGCATTTT.

This clone was seen a few times. The chain employs TRBV4-2 and TRBJ1-1; 7 bases are a match to TRBD1. Germline V lookup: CDR1 LGHNA, CDR2 YNFKEQ. The CDR3 runs to 14 residues. J lost 0 bases, V lost 8 bases, and 6 bases had no gene match. In DNA, the CDR3 is TGTGCCAGCTGGGACAGAGGCATGAACACTGAAGCTTTCTTT. Translation gives CASWDRGMNTEAFF.

The chain employs TRBV7-9 and TRBJ2-7; D perhaps matches TRBD1 (5 bases). Trimming removed 2 bases from V and 12 bases from J, with 20 bases in between. This CDR3 spans 14 amino acids. Germline V gene data show CDR1 as SEHNR and CDR2 as FQNEAQ (reference sequence). CDR3 sequence: CASSLTQGNTKSYF. CDR3 in DNA: TGTGCCAGCAGCTTAACTCAGGGAAACACTAAATCGTACTTC.

The rearrangement uses TRBV6-5 and TRBJ2-5; D possibly corresponds to TRBD2 (6 bases). Germline V CDR1 and CDR2: MNHEY, SVGAGI. The CDR3 runs 13 residues. Trimming removed 6 bases at V and 2 bases at J, with 10 bases between. In DNA, the CDR3 is TGTGCCAGCAGCCTGGACTATCAAGAGACCCAGTACTTC. Encoded protein: CASSLDYQETQYF.

This clone was recorded a few times. The CDR3 DNA reads TGTGCCAGCAGTTTGGCCAGGGTTGGGGCCAACGTCCTGACTTTC. Its translation is CASSLARVGANVLTF. The chain combines TRBV27 with TRBJ2-6; TRBD1 is a possible D gene (5 bases). Germline values: CDR1 MNHEY, CDR2 SMNVEV (reference sequence). Trimming shortened V by 3 bases and J by 3 bases, and 9 bases separated the two germline ends. The CDR3 loop spans 15 amino acids.

This chain uses TRBV6-1 with TRBJ2-1; 10 nucleotides line up with TRBD1. CDR3 length: 14 residues. Per the germline V gene, CDR1 is MNHNS and CDR2 is SASEGT. V lost 6 bases and J lost 7; bases outside the gene matches: 6. The CDR3 sequence: CASRRQGARNEQFF. The CDR3 DNA sequence: TGTGCCAGCAGACGACAGGGGGCGCGGAATGAGCAGTTCTTC.

The V gene is TRBV18, the J gene TRBJ2-2, with D perhaps TRBD1 or TRBD2 (6 bases each). The CDR3 contains 17 residues. The germline V gene has CDR1 KGHSH and CDR2 LQKENI. Deletions cut 3 bases from V and 4 bases from J, with 18 bases between. CDR3 in amino acids: CASSPGRGRGSTGELFF. The CDR3 DNA reads TGTGCCAGCTCACCTGGACGGGGGCGCGGCTCCACCGGGGAGCTGTTTTTT.

The chain joins TRBV11-3 to TRBJ2-7; D not resolved. CDR1 is SGHNT, CDR2 YENEEA, per germline. The germline V and J ends were trimmed by 7 bases and 1 base, with 20 bases remaining between them. CDR3 length: 16 amino acids. As DNA, the CDR3 is TGTGCCAGCAAAGGGTTTAGTCTGCTGAGTTCCTACGAGCAGTACTTC. Protein product: CASKGFSLLSSYEQYF.

The chain combines TRBV4-3 with TRBJ1-4; D is unclear. The germline V gene has CDR1 LGHNA and CDR2 YSLEER. This CDR3 is 12 amino acids long. V was clipped by 1 base and J by 5 bases, with 2 bases between them. The CDR3 nucleotides are TGCGCCAGCAGCCAAGGGAATGAAAAACTGTTTTTT. Protein: CASSQGNEKLFF.

This chain joins TRBV2 and TRBJ2-7; no clear D gene. V gave up 3 bases and J gave up 5 bases, with 8 bases separating them. The CDR3 is made up of 12 amino acids. The germline V gene encodes CDR1 SNHLY and CDR2 FYNNEI. CDR3 bases: TGTGCCAGCAGTGATTTTTGGGACGAGCAGTACTTC. Translation gives CASSDFWDEQYF. Complete variable domain (other parts from reference TRBV2 and TRBJ2-7): EPEVTQTPSHQVTQMGQEVILRCVPISNHLYFYWYRQILGQKVEFLVSFYNNEISEKSEIFDDQFSVERPDGSNFTLKIRSTKLEDSAMYFCASSDFWDEQYFGPGTRLTVT.

This chain links TRBV7-2 with TRBJ1-2; unclear D gene. V dropped 5 bases and J dropped 5 bases, with 15 bases sitting between them. The germline V gene encodes CDR1 SGHTA and CDR2 FQGNSA. The CDR3 sequence is 14 residues long. The CDR3 spells CASSHPGGQYGYTF. The CDR3 DNA reads TGTGCCAGCAGCCATCCAGGTGGCCAGTATGGCTACACCTTC.

J is TRBJ2-7 and V is TRBV6-5, with 11 nucleotides matching TRBD2. V was pared by 0 bases and J by 0 bases, with 1 base of the junction left unmatched. This CDR3 region has 16 residues. CDR1 is MNHEY, CDR2 SVGAGI, per germline. The CDR3 nucleotides read TGTGCCAGCAGTTACTCGGGACTAGCGGCCTCCTACGAGCAGTACTTC. It encodes CASSYSGLAASYEQYF.